This TCR beta chain was documented in a study of liver allograft versus peripheral blood T cells. Across the whole study: Comparing T cell receptor repertoires in transplanted livers with those in recipients' peripheral blood was part of the design. Findings and limits, study-wide: Liver allograft repertoires of T cell receptors reportedly diverged from peripheral blood repertoires.

TCRdb re-derived calls from the reads in MiXCR, one entry per CDR3 protein. The data show 3,500 to 4,000 distinct CDR3 sequences, with roughly 15% seen just once and approximately 4.2% held by the top ten. This clonotype is classed as medium-sized. The antigen remains unidentified. This receptor was obtained from a human patient who had a liver transplant. Some T cells may arise from the graft donor.

CDR3 in DNA: TGTGCCAGTAGTATAGATAGGGGTATGAACACTGAAGCTTTCTTT. It encodes CASSIDRGMNTEAFF. This chain uses TRBV19 with TRBJ1-1; D may be TRBD1 (5 bases). Germline CDR1 LNHDA, CDR2 SQIVND (reference sequence). The CDR3 covers 15 residues. The V and J ends lost 0 bases and 0 bases respectively, with 8 bases between them.